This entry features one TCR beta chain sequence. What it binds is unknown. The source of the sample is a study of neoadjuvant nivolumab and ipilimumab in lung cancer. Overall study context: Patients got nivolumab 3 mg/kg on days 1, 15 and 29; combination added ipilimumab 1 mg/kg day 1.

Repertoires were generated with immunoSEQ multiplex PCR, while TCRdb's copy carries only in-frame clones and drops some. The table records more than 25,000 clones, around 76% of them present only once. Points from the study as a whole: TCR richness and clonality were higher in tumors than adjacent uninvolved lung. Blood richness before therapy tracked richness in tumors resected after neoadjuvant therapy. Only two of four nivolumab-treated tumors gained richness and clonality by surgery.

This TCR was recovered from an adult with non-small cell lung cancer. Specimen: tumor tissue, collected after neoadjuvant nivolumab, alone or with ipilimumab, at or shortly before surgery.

The CDR3 sequence is CASSPRQDYGYTF. In nucleotides, the CDR3 is TGTGCCAGCAGTCCTCGACAGGACTATGGCTACACCTTC. The chain recombines TRBV2 with TRBJ1-2, with D perhaps TRBD1 (6 bases). The V and J ends lost 5 bases and 3 bases respectively, with 10 bases between them. The CDR3 runs to 13 residues. Germline V gene data show CDR1 as SNHLY and CDR2 as FYNNEI.